This TCR beta chain originates from a study of Ad26.COV2.S vaccination and SARS-CoV-2 variants (dated by TCRdb to the early 2020s). The study in broad terms: Donors in the vaccine arm were drawn from COV1001, a phase I-IIa trial of Ad26.COV2.S in healthy adults that was multicentre, randomized, double-blind and placebo-controlled. Ad26.COV2.S was administered intramuscularly at a dose of 5x10^10 or 1x10^11 viral particles, either as one shot or as two shots given 56 days apart. The specificity and breadth of SARS-CoV-2-reactive T cell receptors after Ad26.COV2.S vaccination were assessed by TCRbeta repertoire sequencing. A total of approximately 30 samples were included in the TCR-sequenced set, comprising 19 Ad26.COV2.S vaccine recipients, 5 placebo recipients and 8 SARS-CoV-2 convalescent individuals. Participants in the trial were split at random into five groups of five each, receiving low-dose or high-dose Ad26.COV2.S once or twice, or else placebo on both occasions. Investigators did not know the trial group allocation while performing experiments and assessing outcomes. The full study reports these points: The study was not powered for comparison of responses between vaccine doses or regimens. Higher spike-specific TCR breadth was observed in Ad26.COV2.S recipients than in placebo recipients (P = 0.0014). Comparable non-spike TCR breadth was observed between vaccine and placebo recipients, consistent with only spike being contained in the vaccine. The authors noted that the TCR breadth and depth analyses may have underestimated total T cell responses. After vaccination, spike-specific CD8+ and CD4+ T cell responses were reported to show substantial breadth.

Concerning this clone itself: No antigen is known for it. No qualities accompany the bases; no much larger clone lies one base away.

From the cysteine through the phenylalanine, the CDR3 covers 13 amino acids. Only the CDR3 part of the read is kept: 39 bases, read in frame from the first base. Per the germline V gene, SGHNT is the CDR1 and YENEEA is the CDR2. V is cut by 0 bases and J by 5 bases, and the space between the germline ends is 7 bases. Interpreted using the paper, the treatment or condition label stands for: some 20 received Ad26.COV2.S at low or high dose, single or two shots; roughly five received placebo; per-sample allocation not given. For vaccine and placebo recipients, the sequenced repertoires came from samples collected on day 63 after the first injection. Cohort 1b enrolled about two dozen adults aged 18-55 years at a single site in Boston, USA, between 29 July and 7 August 2020. As a vaccine, Ad26.COV2.S was a replication-incompetent adenovirus type 26 vector that expressed a prefusion-stabilized SARS-CoV-2 spike protein derived from the original Wuhan strain.

The immunoSEQ Assay was the method used to sequence TCRbeta CDR3 regions. After extraction, genomic DNA underwent amplification by bias-controlled multiplex PCR, followed by high-throughput sequencing. The authors processed their data as follows. To quantify the absolute abundance of every unique TCRbeta CDR3 region, sequences were collapsed and filtered. Usable DNA was measured by amplifying reference genes present in all nucleated cells, and TCRbeta template counts were normalized to that usable DNA to estimate T cell fraction. Repertoire TCRs were annotated as SARS-CoV-2-specific when V gene, CDR3 amino acid sequence and J gene were exactly matched to a known reactive TCR set. The reference SARS-CoV-2 TCR set came from MIRA and was filtered for enrichment in COVID-19-positive ImmuneCODE repertoires, removing public or cross-reactive TCRs. Using the MIRA antigens, annotated TCRs were further analysed by specific ORF or by position within an ORF. Breadth was defined as annotated unique rearrangements over total unique productive rearrangements; depth was the summed frequency of those rearrangements. TCR breadth was compared between groups using two-sided Wilcoxon rank-sum tests. Here the immuneACCESS table is served through TCRdb, limited to in-frame sequences with V and J called. Missing clones are a known gap in these copies; in checked studies unresolved V genes cover under half, and the rest lacks a known reason. V, J and clone size derive from that table, while D and trimming were established from the DNA sequence. The sample includes 300,000 to 350,000 clones, with around 90% observed a single time. Around 5.5% of the sample belongs to the ten largest clones.

This specimen was peripheral blood, taken in a trial of Ad26.COV2.S vaccine versus placebo. Recombination connected TRBV11-3 to TRBJ1-1; the D gene lacks a confident call. This TCR derives from a person between 18 and 60 years old who received the Ad26.COV2.S COVID-19 vaccine or a placebo. CDR3 loop: CASSLDPGTEAFF. The nucleotide sequence is given as TGTGCCAGCAGCTTAGATCCGGGGACTGAAGCTTTCTTT.